Following are 26 T cell receptor beta chains from one sample sequenced in a study of T cells in Graves' hyperthyroidism and ophthalmopathy. Amplified regions were TCR beta CDR3 sequences from RNA transcripts. With the HTBI primer set, the TCR CDR3 went through a first round of RT-PCR. TCRdb used MiXCR to reprocess the multiplex PCR reads, holding one entry per CDR3 protein. In the table there are a few hundred thousand distinct CDR3 sequences, about 17% of which are singletons. Sequenced input: blood. Receptor source: an older woman with Graves' ophthalmopathy.

In its sample, this clonotype was seen many times. The J gene is TRBJ2-4, the V gene TRBV6-1, with 7 positions matching TRBD2. This CDR3 has 13 residues. The trim removed 6 bases at V and 12 bases at J, leaving 11 bases unmatched. Germline V gene lookup returns CDR1 MNHNS and CDR2 SASEGT. The chain's CDR3 is CASSLTSVGDQYF. Here the CDR3 DNA reads TGTGCCAGCAGCCTTACTAGCGTAGGCGATCAGTACTTC.

This clonotype has at least ten counts. The chain employs TRBV7-9 and TRBJ2-5; TRBD1 matches at 8 bases. V lost 6 bases to trimming and J lost 5 bases; unmatched junction nucleotides: 8. Germline V gene sequence: CDR1 SEHNR, CDR2 FQNEAQ (reference sequence). The CDR3 runs to 14 residues. The CDR3 DNA sequence: TGTGCCAGCAGTTCCCAGGGGGCAGAGGAGACCCAGTACTTC. Residues: CASSSQGAEETQYF.

The sample holds many counts of this clonotype. The gene calls are TRBV3-1 and TRBJ1-1, with TRBD1 as a possible D gene (6 bases). With 0 bases removed from V and 7 bases from J, the gap between germline ends came to 15 bases. Looked up from germline, CDR1 is LGHDT and CDR2 is YNNKEL (reference sequence). This CDR3 has 15 residues. In nucleotides, the CDR3 is TGTGCCAGCAGCCAAGAAACGAGGGGGGTCAGTGAAGCTTTCTTT. It codes for CASSQETRGVSEAFF. The full variable domain, in which reference TRBV3-1 and TRBJ1-1 provide the parts outside the CDR3, is DTAVSQTPKYLVTQMGNDKSIKCEQNLGHDTMYWYKQDSKKFLKIMFSYNNKELIINETVPNRFSPKSPDKAHLNLHINSLELGDSAVYFCASSQETRGVSEAFFGQGTRLTVV.

There are many counts of this clonotype. V usage is TRBV7-2 and J usage is TRBJ2-2; 8 nucleotides align to TRBD2. The CDR3 spans 17 residues. The V gene's germline CDR1 is SGHTA and CDR2 FQGNSA. The ends lost 5 bases at V and 2 bases at J; junction bases unmatched: 10. The CDR3 spells CASSRVAGTSNTGELFF. Written as DNA, the CDR3 is TGTGCCAGCAGCCGGGTTGCCGGGACTAGTAACACCGGGGAGCTGTTTTTT.

The chain joins TRBV15 to TRBJ1-5; D call uncertain. Trimming stripped 2 bases from V and 4 bases from J, with 6 bases between. Looked up from germline, CDR1 is LNHNV and CDR2 is YYDKDF (reference sequence). There are 13 residues in the CDR3. For the CDR3, the DNA is TGTGCCACCAGCAGAAACAGAAATCAGCCCCAGCATTTT. The encoded protein is CATSRNRNQPQHF.

The chain joins TRBV6-5 to TRBJ1-5; D uncertain. Trimming stripped 2 bases from V and 5 bases from J, with 10 bases between. CDR1 and CDR2 from the germline V gene are MNHEY and SVGAGI. This CDR3 is 14 amino acids long. Here the CDR3 DNA reads TGTGCCAGCAGTTACGGTAGGACGGATCAGCCCCAGCATTTT. This encodes CASSYGRTDQPQHF.

This clonotype appeared many times. The chain carries TRBV6-1 and TRBJ1-1, with D unresolved. CDR1 and CDR2 from the germline V gene are MNHNS and SASEGT. V lost 2 bases to trimming and J lost 4 bases, with 8 bases between them. CDR3 length: 13 amino acids. CDR3 coding DNA: TGTGCCAGCAGTGAAAGAGGCCCCACTGAAGCTTTCTTT. Its protein product is CASSERGPTEAFF.

In its sample, this clonotype was seen many times. The gene calls are TRBV20-1 and TRBJ1-2, with a possible D match to TRBD1 (5 bases). The CDR3 loop spans 15 amino acids. The V end lost 0 bases, the J end lost 7 bases, and 18 bases lay between the germline ends. CDR1 and CDR2 from the germline V gene are DFQATT and SNEGSKA (reference sequence). The CDR3, as DNA: TGCAGTGCTAGAGATGCCCGTGGCAGGGCGTCTGGCTACACCTTC. Translated, it gives CSARDARGRASGYTF.

This clonotype occurred many times. J is TRBJ1-2 and V is TRBV7-9; TRBD1 might be the D (5 bases). Trimming shortened V by 2 bases and J by 2 bases, and 9 bases separated the two germline ends. The CDR3 sequence is 14 residues long. Germline V lookup: CDR1 SEHNR, CDR2 FQNEAQ (reference sequence). This CDR3 is CASSLSRANYGYTF. Here the CDR3 DNA reads TGTGCCAGCAGCTTATCCAGGGCCAACTATGGCTACACCTTC.

This rearrangement joins TRBV27 to TRBJ2-7; 13 bases align to TRBD2. The CDR3 consists of 15 residues. The V segment lost 5 bases and the J segment 5 bases; nucleotides outside the gene matches: 6. Germline loops: CDR1 MNHEY, CDR2 SMNVEV (reference sequence). The DNA of the CDR3 is TGTGCCAGCAGTCCCGGGACTAGCGGGAACAACGAGCAGTACTTC. It is translated as CASSPGTSGNNEQYF.

V and J are TRBV20-1 and TRBJ1-2, with TRBD1 as a possible D gene (5 bases). The V end lost 6 bases, the J end lost 5 bases, and 10 bases lay between the germline ends. From germline, CDR1 is DFQATT and CDR2 SNEGSKA (reference sequence). The length of the CDR3 is 11 residues. This chain's CDR3 is CSAGGVYGYTF. CDR3 in DNA: TGCAGTGCCGGGGGGGTTTATGGCTACACCTTC.

This sequence joins TRBV9 and TRBJ2-5; D possibly corresponds to TRBD1 (5 bases). CDR1 is SGDLS and CDR2 is YYNGEE in the germline V gene. The CDR3 loop spans 14 amino acids. V lost 3 bases and J lost 5, with 14 bases in between. The CDR3 protein is CASSDRTSLETQYF. DNA for the CDR3: TGTGCCAGCAGCGATAGGACATCATTGGAGACCCAGTACTTC.

This clonotype showed up many times. V and J are TRBV2 and TRBJ1-2; D remains ambiguous. CDR1 and CDR2 (germline): SNHLY, FYNNEI. V lost 6 bases and J lost 7, with 3 bases in between. This CDR3 contains 9 residues. The CDR3 bases are TGTGCCAGCAGCGGTGGCTACACCTTC. Translation: CASSGGYTF.

At least ten counts were recorded for this clonotype. The chain carries TRBV28 and TRBJ1-2; D remains ambiguous. The length of the CDR3 is 15 residues. V dropped 5 bases and J dropped 3 bases, with 16 bases sitting between them. Germline CDR1 reads MDHEN; CDR2 reads SYDVKM. The CDR3 region is CASSASQTGDYGYTF. The CDR3 DNA reads TGTGCCAGCAGTGCTTCTCAGACGGGAGACTATGGCTACACCTTC.

In its sample, this clonotype was seen a few times. This chain joins TRBV12-5 and TRBJ2-5; D possibly matches TRBD1 or TRBD2 (6 bases each). V lost 3 bases and J lost 4, with 15 bases in between. The CDR3 contains 15 residues. Germline loops: CDR1 LGHNT, CDR2 FRNRAP. For the CDR3, the DNA is TGTGCTAGTGGTTTTGGGTGGGGGGCCAGAGAGACCCAGTACTTC. It specifies CASGFGWGARETQYF.

In its sample, this clonotype was seen a few times. The chain recombines TRBV7-9 with TRBJ1-5; D is ambiguous. This CDR3 is built from 14 residues. Germline CDR1 is SEHNR and CDR2 is FQNEAQ (reference sequence). V lost 5 bases and J 3 bases, leaving 11 bases between the germline ends. The CDR3 DNA follows: TGTGCCAGCAGCCCCCCATCAGACAATCAGCCCCAGCATTTT. Translation gives CASSPPSDNQPQHF.

This clonotype was detected ten times or more. The genes are TRBV5-6 and TRBJ2-1; D might be TRBD1 (6 bases). Looked up from germline, CDR1 is SGHDT and CDR2 is YYEEEE. Trimming pared 4 bases from V and 0 bases from J, leaving 14 bases between. This CDR3 is built from 16 residues. The CDR3 region is CASSALRGSSYNEQFF. CDR3 bases: TGTGCCAGCAGCGCCCTGAGGGGGAGCTCCTACAATGAGCAGTTCTTC.

The table lists this clonotype with many counts. The chain recombines TRBV7-2 with TRBJ1-1, with D possibly being TRBD1 (5 bases). This CDR3 has 13 residues. The V end was cut by 6 bases, the J end by 4 bases, with 12 bases between. Germline V gene sequence: CDR1 SGHTA, CDR2 FQGNSA. Here the CDR3 reads CASRIAGGTEAFF. The CDR3 DNA reads as TGTGCCAGCAGGATCGCGGGGGGCACTGAAGCTTTCTTT.

The gene calls are TRBV7-2 and TRBJ2-1, with 9 bases matching TRBD2. V gave up 5 bases and J gave up 8 bases; unmatched junction bases: 13. Germline CDR1 SGHTA, CDR2 FQGNSA. This CDR3 has 16 residues. The CDR3 spells CASSRGGGRALDEQFF. Written as DNA, the CDR3 is TGTGCCAGCAGCCGGGGCGGCGGGAGGGCCCTTGATGAGCAGTTCTTC. The whole variable domain, filled in from reference TRBV7-2 and TRBJ2-1, reads GAGVSQSPSNKVTEKGKDVELRCDPISGHTALYWYRQSLGQGLEFLIYFQGNSAPDKSGLPSDRFSAERTGGSVSTLTIQRTQQEDSAVYLCASSRGGGRALDEQFFGPGTRLTVL.

This clonotype has a count of ten or more. V and J are TRBV18 and TRBJ1-6; tentatively, D is TRBD1 (5 bases). The length of the CDR3 is 15 residues. Germline values: CDR1 KGHSH, CDR2 LQKENI. Between the trimmed V and J ends, which lost 1 base and 6 bases, there was a span of 10 bases. CDR3 residues: CASSPRQGGNSPLHF. The DNA for the CDR3 is TGTGCCAGCTCACCACGTCAGGGCGGTAATTCACCCCTCCACTTT.

This clonotype was observed at least ten times. The chain employs TRBV18 and TRBJ1-2; D is ambiguous. The germline V and J ends were trimmed by 5 bases and 8 bases, with 12 bases remaining between them. Germline values: CDR1 KGHSH, CDR2 LQKENI. The CDR3 length is 12 residues. Here the CDR3 reads CASSAQKEGYTF. DNA of the CDR3: TGTGCCAGCTCAGCACAAAAAGAAGGCTACACCTTC. The whole variable domain, remainder taken from reference TRBV18 and TRBJ1-2, is NAGVMQNPRHLVRRRGQEARLRCSPMKGHSHVYWYRQLPEEGLKFMVYLQKENIIDESGMPKERFSAEFPKEGPSILRIQQVVRGDSAAYFCASSAQKEGYTFGSGTRLTVV.

This clonotype showed up just a few times. V usage is TRBV4-3 and J usage is TRBJ1-2; 10 bases are shared with TRBD1. The germline V gene encodes CDR1 LGHNA and CDR2 YSLEER. V lost 5 bases to trimming and J lost 5 bases; unmatched junction nucleotides: 14. The CDR3 loop spans 17 amino acids. This CDR3 reads CASSGDRGPQPPYGYTF. The CDR3 DNA follows: TGCGCCAGCAGCGGGGACAGGGGCCCCCAACCGCCGTATGGCTACACCTTC.

The chain has TRBV18 and TRBJ2-1; D is perhaps TRBD1 (6 bases). V shed 0 bases and J shed 14 bases, with 14 bases lying between them. The CDR3 covers 13 residues. Germline CDR1 KGHSH, CDR2 LQKENI. CDR3 sequence (DNA): TGTGCCAGCTCACCACCTTCTGGACAGAGGAAGTTCTTC. Amino acid sequence: CASSPPSGQRKFF.

This clonotype was counted many times. CDR3 nucleotide sequence: TGTGCCAGCAGCTTTCAGGGAGGGAAATACGAGCAGTACTTC. Its translation is CASSFQGGKYEQYF. The chain has TRBV7-9 and TRBJ2-7; 7 nucleotides line up with TRBD2. The CDR3 length is 14 residues. V lost 3 bases and J lost 4; bases outside the gene matches: 6. Germline-derived CDR1 and CDR2 are SEHNR and FQNEAQ (reference sequence).

The V gene is TRBV29-1, the J gene TRBJ1-2; a weak D match, TRBD1 (5 bases). The CDR3 contains 13 residues. Germline CDR1 is SQVTM and CDR2 is ANQGSEA. The V gene lost 7 bases and the J gene lost 3 bases, with 15 bases spanning the gap. CDR3 region: CSAGHGVDYGYTF. The CDR3 bases are TGCAGCGCTGGACACGGAGTCGACTATGGCTACACCTTC.

The rearrangement uses TRBV29-1 and TRBJ2-3, with 9 positions matching TRBD1. With 7 bases clipped from V and 4 bases from J, the junction kept 3 bases outside the gene matches. The CDR3 is made up of 12 amino acids. Germline V gives CDR1 SQVTM, CDR2 ANQGSEA. In DNA form, the CDR3 reads TGCAGCGGGGGACAGGGCCCAGATACGCAGTATTTT. Amino acid sequence: CSGGQGPDTQYF.